This T cell receptor beta chain was obtained from a study of shared clonotypes between healthy human individuals. General observations from the study: Unshared clonotypes carried lower generation probabilities than those common to all four donors.

This clone has only a few counts. Its matching antigen is unknown. Some clones are missing from TCRdb's copy, which holds only in-frame ones; the method was immunoSEQ multiplex PCR. Among hundreds of thousands of clones listed, 60% to 80% were seen once. The V and J ends lost 4 bases and 7 bases respectively, with 17 bases between them. Germline CDR1 and CDR2: SGHRS and YFSETQ. The CDR3 is made up of 15 amino acids. The sequenced sample consisted of memory CD4+ T cells sorted from blood. Indicated subset: CD45RA-negative fraction. The clonotype was recovered from a woman aged 25-40 years in good health. The chain links TRBV5-1 to TRBJ2-2; a weak D match, TRBD1 (6 bases). CDR3 protein: CASSRDRPYDGELFF. CDR3 DNA: TGCGCCAGCAGCCGAGACAGGCCCTACGACGGGGAGCTGTTTTTT. The whole variable domain, remainder taken from reference TRBV5-1 and TRBJ2-2, is KAGVTQTPRYLIKTRGQQVTLSCSPISGHRSVSWYQQTPGQGLQFLFEYFSETQRNKGNFPGRFSGRQFSNSRSEMNVSTLELGDSALYLCASSRDRPYDGELFFGEGSRLTVL.